This paragraph covers one TCR beta chain sequence. What it binds is unknown. Trimming stripped 0 bases from V and 4 bases from J, with 10 bases between. Looked up from germline, CDR1 is SGHAT and CDR2 is FQNNGV. This CDR3 has 14 residues. The data are from a study of OX40 agonist ivuxolimab in advanced cancers. Points from the study as a whole: Some of the nonresponding patients also showed low levels of normalized T-cell clonal expansion. The investigators did not determine what antigen specificity the expanded peripheral T cells had. Within 6 weeks, CD4+ and CD8+ blood T cells expanded clonally at 0.1 to 3.0 mg/kg.

Clones were sequenced by immunoSEQ multiplex PCR, and TCRdb holds only the in-frame ones, with some missing. The sample holds under 60,000 clones, nearly 85% seen once. V gene TRBV11-2 combines with J gene TRBJ2-7; TRBD2 is a possible D gene (5 bases). Here the sequenced sample was CD4+ or CD8+ T cells sorted from blood, taken in a trial of the OX40 agonist ivuxolimab. The receptor was derived from an adult with an advanced solid tumor such as melanoma, head and neck, liver or kidney cancer. The CDR3 coding sequence is TGTGCCAGCAGCTTAGATAGAGGGCTGTACGAGCAGTACTTC. Protein product: CASSLDRGLYEQYF. The full variable domain, with the rest looked up from reference TRBV11-2 and TRBJ2-7, is EAGVAQSPRYKIIEKRQSVAFWCNPISGHATLYWYQQILGQGPKLLIQFQNNGVVDDSQLPKDRFSAERLKGVDSTLKIQPAKLEDSAVYLCASSLDRGLYEQYFGPGTRLTVT.